The 30 T cell receptor beta chains below were found in one sample sequenced in a study of CD8 T cells in Susac syndrome. When the RNA was reverse transcribed, random hexamers were used with an input of about 0.5 to 1 ug. TCRdb used MiXCR to reprocess the immunoSEQ multiplex PCR reads, holding one entry per CDR3 protein. The table includes some 300,000 distinct CDR3 sequences, roughly 84% detected once. Sequences were obtained from CD8+ T cells from PBMCs. These receptors all stem from a human donor with multiple sclerosis.

The V call is TRBV9, the J call TRBJ2-3; TRBD2 matches at 7 bases. Looked up from germline, CDR1 is SGDLS and CDR2 is YYNGEE. The CDR3 has 15 amino acids. The V gene end was trimmed by 4 bases and the J gene end by 3 bases; junction bases not matched to a gene: 8. Here the CDR3 reads CASSSGNSGTDTQYF. CDR3 nucleotides: TGTGCCAGCAGCTCCGGAAATAGCGGGACAGATACGCAGTATTTT. The full variable domain, in which reference TRBV9 and TRBJ2-3 provide the parts outside the CDR3, is DSGVTQTPKHLITATGQRVTLRCSPRSGDLSVYWYQQSLDQGLQFLIQYYNGEERAKGNILERFSAQQFPDLHSELNLSSLELGDSALYFCASSSGNSGTDTQYFGPGTRLTVL.

CDR3 DNA: TGTGCCAGCACCTCACGACGGAGCTCCTACGAGCAGTACTTC. Amino acid sequence: CASTSRRSSYEQYF. The V and J genes are TRBV28 and TRBJ2-7; D ambiguous. V dropped 7 bases and J dropped 0 bases, with 13 bases sitting between them. This CDR3 contains 14 residues. Germline V gene sequence: CDR1 MDHEN, CDR2 SYDVKM.

The rearrangement joins TRBV9 to TRBJ2-7, with unresolved D. This CDR3 is built from 13 residues. Trimming shortened V by 0 bases and J by 7 bases, and 11 bases separated the two germline ends. Germline V gives CDR1 SGDLS, CDR2 YYNGEE. CDR3 in amino acids: CASSVAFGGEQYF. CDR3 DNA: TGTGCCAGCAGCGTAGCTTTCGGTGGAGAGCAGTACTTC.

This clonotype has just one count. The chain is built from TRBV9 and TRBJ2-5; 9 nucleotides line up with TRBD2. The germline CDR1 and CDR2 sequences are SGDLS and YYNGEE. This CDR3 has 14 amino acids. The ends lost 4 bases at V and 6 bases at J; junction bases unmatched: 7. The CDR3 region has the DNA TGTGCCAGCAGCCCGCGGGGGGGCTCTCAGACCCAGTACTTC. This sequence encodes CASSPRGGSQTQYF.

The chain is built from TRBV5-5 and TRBJ2-2; TRBD1 matches 9 bases. Germline CDR1 reads SGHKS; CDR2 reads YYEKEE (reference sequence). J was trimmed by 8 bases and V by 7 bases; bases with no gene match: 15. This CDR3 spans 16 amino acids. The CDR3 nucleotides read TGTGCCAGCGGACGCCACTCAGGGACAGGGAGGGGGGAGCTGTTTTTT. It translates to CASGRHSGTGRGELFF.

The rearrangement joins TRBV19 to TRBJ2-1; no firm D call. This CDR3 is built from 12 residues. Germline CDR1 is LNHDA and CDR2 is SQIVND (reference sequence). V was trimmed by 3 bases and J by 8 bases, leaving 8 bases between them. DNA of the CDR3: TGTGCCAGTAGTATTGTTCGTGATGAGCAGTTCTTC. It yields the protein CASSIVRDEQFF.

This clonotype was observed a few times. The CDR3 spells CASSPGGKAEAFF. The DNA of the CDR3 is TGTGCCAGCAGCCCCGGGGGGAAGGCTGAAGCTTTCTTT. V usage is TRBV28 and J usage is TRBJ1-1, with D possibly TRBD1 on 5 matching bases. V was shortened by 6 bases and J by 6 bases, with 14 bases between the two germline ends. Germline assignment: CDR1 MDHEN and CDR2 SYDVKM. The CDR3 has 13 amino acids.

J is TRBJ1-5 and V is TRBV27; no definite D call. Trimming took off 6 bases at V and 6 bases at J, with 18 bases between the two ends. Germline CDR1 MNHEY, CDR2 SMNVEV (reference sequence). The CDR3 has 15 amino acids. The CDR3 sequence is CASRPGILAAQPQHF. The CDR3 bases are TGTGCCAGCAGACCCGGGATCTTAGCGGCTCAGCCCCAGCATTTT.

The V and J genes are TRBV7-9 and TRBJ1-6; no definite D call. V was shortened by 2 bases and J by 3 bases, with 5 bases between the two germline ends. Per germline, CDR1 SEHNR and CDR2 FQNEAQ (reference sequence). This CDR3 region has 14 residues. CDR3 DNA: TGTGCCAGCAGCTTAACGGACTATAATTCACCCCTCCACTTT. Translation gives CASSLTDYNSPLHF.

V gene TRBV6-1 combines with J gene TRBJ2-3, with D maybe TRBD2 (6 bases). The CDR3 is 13 amino acids. Germline CDR1 reads MNHNS; CDR2 reads SASEGT. The V gene lost 11 bases and the J gene lost 1 base, with 13 bases spanning the gap. The CDR3 sequence: CAAPGLRTDTQYF. The DNA for the CDR3 is TGTGCCGCCCCGGGACTCCGCACAGATACGCAGTATTTT.

This rearrangement joins TRBV21-1 to TRBJ1-4; the DNA was not used to check the table's D call, TRBD1. TRBV21-1 is a known pseudogene. CDR3 size: 13 residues. The CDR3 protein is CASSKVRDEKLFF. For the CDR3, the DNA is TGTGCCAGCAGCAAAGTCAGGGACGAAAAACTGTTTTTT.

V is TRBV28 and J is TRBJ2-1; 10 bases map to TRBD1. The germline gives CDR1 MDHEN, CDR2 SYDVKM. This CDR3 contains 15 residues. Germline trimming cut 3 bases from V and 10 bases from J; bases unmatched to any gene: 9. CDR3 sequence (DNA): TGTGCCAGCAGTTTGGGGGACAGGGGCGTAGAGGAGCAGTTCTTC. As protein: CASSLGDRGVEEQFF.

The chain is built from TRBV27 and TRBJ2-1; 11 nucleotides line up with TRBD2. The CDR3 runs 14 residues. The V gene end was trimmed by 5 bases and the J gene end by 8 bases; junction bases not matched to a gene: 5. The germline CDR1 and CDR2 sequences are MNHEY and SMNVEV (reference sequence). This chain's CDR3 is CASSPLAGGYEQFF. Written as DNA, the CDR3 is TGTGCCAGCAGTCCGCTAGCGGGAGGCTATGAGCAGTTCTTC.

The rearrangement joins TRBV7-9 to TRBJ2-7; maybe TRBD1 (6 bases). This CDR3 has 14 amino acids. Trimming took off 2 bases at V and 3 bases at J, with 11 bases between the two ends. Germline V gene lookup returns CDR1 SEHNR and CDR2 FQNEAQ (reference sequence). The CDR3 region has the DNA TGTGCCAGCAGCTTACCGGGACAATTCTACGAGCAGTACTTC. It yields the protein CASSLPGQFYEQYF.

The V call is TRBV20-1, the J call TRBJ2-7; a possible D gene is TRBD2 (7 bases). The V end lost 4 bases, the J end lost 2 bases, and 18 bases lay between the germline ends. Germline V gives CDR1 DFQATT, CDR2 SNEGSKA (reference sequence). CDR3 length: 15 amino acids. The CDR3 DNA sequence: TGCAGTGCTACCTGGAGGGGGGGTGCCCCCTACGAGCAGTACTTC. Translating gives CSATWRGGAPYEQYF.

The chain is built from TRBV10-3 and TRBJ2-1; 9 positions match TRBD2. The V gene end was trimmed by 2 bases and the J gene end by 10 bases; junction bases not matched to a gene: 12. Germline lookup yields CDR1 ENHRY and CDR2 SYGVKD. This CDR3 has 16 amino acids. CDR3: CAISEPPSGTCLEQFF. The CDR3 DNA reads TGTGCCATCAGTGAGCCCCCTAGCGGGACCTGCTTAGAGCAGTTCTTC.

J is TRBJ1-1 and V is TRBV20-1; no firm D call. The CDR3 spans 12 residues. V was clipped by 3 bases and J by 5 bases, with 10 bases between them. The germline gives CDR1 DFQATT, CDR2 SNEGSKA (reference sequence). The CDR3 bases are TGCAGTGCTAGTGTCCTAACAACTGAAGCTTTCTTT. Its protein is CSASVLTTEAFF.

In its sample, this clonotype was seen a few times. This chain connects TRBV6-1 to TRBJ2-1; no clear D gene. Deletions cut 0 bases from V and 0 bases from J, with 9 bases between. CDR1 MNHNS and CDR2 SASEGT come from the germline V gene. This CDR3 has 16 amino acids. The DNA of the CDR3 is TGTGCCAGCAGTGAAGCTTACCGGAGCTCCTACAATGAGCAGTTCTTC. The encoded protein is CASSEAYRSSYNEQFF.

The V gene is TRBV2, the J gene TRBJ2-7; 9 positions match TRBD2. CDR1 and CDR2 (germline): SNHLY, FYNNEI. The CDR3 totals 15 residues. J was trimmed by 2 bases and V by 2 bases; bases with no gene match: 4. The CDR3: CASSEYSGSPYEQYF. The CDR3 DNA reads TGTGCCAGCAGTGAATATAGCGGGAGCCCCTACGAGCAGTACTTC.

This rearrangement joins TRBV7-9 to TRBJ1-2; D call uncertain. The CDR3 is 16 residues long. Trimming took off 1 base at V and 0 bases at J, with 12 bases between the two ends. Per germline, CDR1 SEHNR and CDR2 FQNEAQ (reference sequence). The CDR3 DNA is TGTGCCAGCAGCTTAGTGGTAGCTGAATCTAACTATGGCTACACCTTC. Its translation: CASSLVVAESNYGYTF.

With respect to this clonotype: A junction end diverges from the germline sequence, so it may reflect a read error. The chain has TRBV5-6 and TRBJ2-2; D is possibly TRBD2 (6 bases). Germline CDR1 reads SGHDT; CDR2 reads YYEEEE. The length of the CDR3 is 15 residues. Here the CDR3 DNA reads TGTGCCAGCAGCATATCGGGAGCGTGGACCGAGGAGCTGTTTTTT. Amino acid sequence: CASSISGAWTEELFF.

This clonotype occurred a few times. The V gene is TRBV4-1, the J gene TRBJ2-7; the D gene is possibly TRBD2 (5 bases). V was pared by 0 bases and J by 0 bases, with 9 bases between. Looked up from germline, CDR1 is MGHRA and CDR2 is YSYEKL. The length of the CDR3 is 15 residues. CDR3 coding DNA: TGCGCCAGCAGCCAAGAGCGGGCGAGCTCCTACGAGCAGTACTTC. It is translated as CASSQERASSYEQYF.

This sequence joins TRBV12-3 or TRBV12-4 and TRBJ2-3; 8 bases agree with TRBD2. Trimming took 6 bases from V and 4 from J; bases not matched to a gene: 6. The CDR3 sequence is 14 residues long. The CDR3 protein is CASSPGRAADTQYF. In DNA, the CDR3 is TGTGCCAGCAGCCCCGGGAGGGCCGCAGATACGCAGTATTTT.

This chain links TRBV14 with TRBJ1-6; D call uncertain. The CDR3 totals 14 residues. Germline V gene lookup returns CDR1 SGHDN and CDR2 FVKESK. The ends were cut back, 5 bases at V and 7 bases at J, with 12 bases in the middle. The CDR3 here is CASSARTGNSPLHF. In DNA form, the CDR3 reads TGTGCCAGCAGCGCCCGGACGGGAAATTCACCCCTCCACTTT. Full variable domain (outside the CDR3, taken from reference TRBV14 and TRBJ1-6): EAGVTQFPSHSVIEKGQTVTLRCDPISGHDNLYWYRRVMGKEIKFLLHFVKESKQDESGMPNNRFLAERTGGTYSTLKVQPAELEDSGVYFCASSARTGNSPLHFGNGTRLTVT.

The chain is built from TRBV4-1 and TRBJ2-7, with a weak D call TRBD2 (5 bases). This CDR3 region has 15 residues. V was clipped by 1 base and J by 4 bases, with 14 bases between them. CDR1 is MGHRA and CDR2 is YSYEKL in the germline V gene. The CDR3 loop is CASSQVVGAKYEQYF. CDR3 bases: TGCGCCAGCAGCCAAGTGGTGGGAGCTAAGTACGAGCAGTACTTC.

The chain combines TRBV29-1 with TRBJ2-7; no clear D gene. Looked up from germline, CDR1 is SQVTM and CDR2 is ANQGSEA. The CDR3 has 12 residues. Trimming left V 1 base short and J 5 bases short, with 9 bases between. The CDR3 nucleotides read TGCAGCGTTGAAGTGGCATTCCACGAGCAGTACTTC. Protein product: CSVEVAFHEQYF.

V usage is TRBV12-3 or TRBV12-4 and J usage is TRBJ1-5; 9 bases agree with TRBD1. V lost 6 bases, J lost 4 bases, and 7 bases stayed unmatched. The CDR3 is 15 residues long. The CDR3 sequence is CASRGTGLRNQPQHF. As DNA, the CDR3 is TGTGCCAGCAGGGGGACAGGGCTTCGAAATCAGCCCCAGCATTTT.

This clonotype was counted a single time. The CDR3 sequence: CASRRGTSGYTGELFF. CDR3 sequence (DNA): TGTGCCAGCAGGCGAGGGACTAGCGGTTACACCGGGGAGCTGTTTTTT. V is TRBV27 and J is TRBJ2-2; 11 nucleotides agree with TRBD2. Germline CDR1 is MNHEY and CDR2 is SMNVEV (reference sequence). The CDR3 length is 16 residues. The junction had 6 bases not matched to a gene; V was cut back by 6 bases and J by 3 bases.

The rearrangement uses TRBV7-2 and TRBJ1-2; 9 bases are a match to TRBD1. Germline V lookup: CDR1 SGHTA, CDR2 FQGNSA. The CDR3 contains 16 residues. The junction had 7 bases not matched to a gene; V was cut back by 2 bases and J by 3 bases. CDR3 sequence reads: CASSLLQGALDYGYTF. The CDR3 DNA is TGTGCCAGCAGCTTACTACAGGGGGCATTGGACTATGGCTACACCTTC. The full variable domain, rest sourced from reference TRBV7-2 and TRBJ1-2, is GAGVSQSPSNKVTEKGKDVELRCDPISGHTALYWYRQSLGQGLEFLIYFQGNSAPDKSGLPSDRFSAERTGGSVSTLTIQRTQQEDSAVYLCASSLLQGALDYGYTFGSGTRLTVV.

The rearrangement uses TRBV24-1 and TRBJ1-5; TRBD1 matches 8 bases. The germline V gene encodes CDR1 KGHDR and CDR2 SFDVKD. Trimming took 4 bases from V and 4 from J; bases not matched to a gene: 2. The CDR3 sequence is 14 residues long. The chain's CDR3 is CATSETGANQPQHF. CDR3 in DNA: TGTGCCACCAGTGAGACAGGGGCGAATCAGCCCCAGCATTTT.